This TCR beta chain was captured by sequencing in a study of blood T cell repertoires in COVID-19. The authors' processing: Amplifying reference gene primers gave estimates of nucleated cell counts. The method was immunoSEQ multiplex PCR; TCRdb's version includes in-frame clones alone and lacks a portion of them. V and J calls plus clone size are reproduced from that table; the DNA served to infer D and trimming. Found here are some 150,000 clones, 80% of them singletons; the top ten hold around 13%. The receptor was isolated from a man in his fifties or sixties with active or convalescent COVID-19. Sequencing input: peripheral blood.

Written as DNA, the CDR3 is TGTGCCAGCAGGGACAGGGGGATCCCTGGAAACACCATATATTTT. This sequence encodes CASRDRGIPGNTIYF. The gene calls are TRBV6-5 and TRBJ1-3; TRBD1 aligns across 10 bases. CDR1 is MNHEY, CDR2 SVGAGI, per germline. The CDR3 contains 15 residues. V lost 6 bases and J lost 2; bases outside the gene matches: 4.